This TCR beta chain was captured by sequencing in a study of T cells in localized non-small cell lung cancer. General study points: Clonality of T cells reached its maximum in uninvolved adjacent lung, surpassing tumor. Higher T cell density in the blood was associated with longer overall survival, whereas higher adjacent-lung clonality associated with shorter survival.

TCRdb keeps only in-frame clones here, not all; method: immunoSEQ multiplex PCR. The sample records about 1,500 clones, 30% to 45% being singletons. Note on this clone: Its matching antigen is unknown.

Germline V gene sequence: CDR1 SQVTM, CDR2 ANQGSEA. CDR3 length equals 13 residues. The chain couples TRBV29-1 to TRBJ1-2; the match to TRBD1 covers 7 bases. The origin of this receptor is a female donor of 60 years or more with stage II lung adenocarcinoma. The starting material was lung tumor tissue, obtained before any cancer treatment. CDR3 residues: CNALTGTDYGYTF. The CDR3 bases are TGCAACGCCCTAACCGGGACAGATTATGGCTACACCTTC.